This note documents a single TCR beta chain sequence. The specificity of this receptor is unknown. Within one base of it there is no much larger clone, and no base qualities were kept. The donors were roughly 39 Caucasian individuals from Russia, aged roughly 6 to 100 years, who were systemically healthy. Each donor gave about 10 milliliters of peripheral blood, drawn into EDTA-treated Vacutainer tubes. Ficoll-Paque density-gradient centrifugation was used to isolate PBMCs, with at least 7 million per sample. Total RNA, at least 5.5 micrograms per sample, was extracted from PBMCs with Trizol reagent. For every donor, flow cytometry on a PBMC aliquot measured the percentage of naive CD45RAhigh/CD27high T cells. Spanning cysteine to phenylalanine, the CDR3 consists of 15 amino acids. Only the CDR3 part of the read is kept: 45 bases, read in frame from the first base. V and J are truncated by 6 bases and 6 bases respectively, leaving an intervening sequence of 19 bases. The germline V gene yields MNHEY for CDR1 and SVGEGT for CDR2.

These data belong to a study of blood T cells in healthy people across ages (dated by TCRdb to 2013 to 2016). For context, the study as a whole: Template switching captured roughly one uniquely barcoded TCR beta cDNA molecule per two T cells in model experiments. Age-related changes in TCR beta repertoire diversity were measured in the study by deep sequencing normalized with unique cDNA molecular identifiers. The donors were split into four age groups: young (average 16 years), middle-aged (nearly 40), aged (roughly 65) and long-lived (roughly 88). To avoid experimental bias, donors of different ages were randomly spread across the sequencing lanes. Using the same blood draw, the study looked at two additional independent replicas of 1 million unique cDNA reads for two donors, one aged 18 to 30 and the other aged 80 or older.

The library was built by means of 5' RACE. For sequencing, an Illumina HiSeq 2500 was employed. A second PCR of roughly 7 to 12 cycles was run with a J-beta primer mix and a sample-barcoded 5' primer. Each TCR beta cDNA molecule received a unique molecular identifier from a template-switch 5' adaptor carrying 12 random nucleotides. Each sample yielded at least 2.5 million CDR3-containing paired-end reads. First-strand cDNA synthesis was performed from all RNA using the Mint cDNA synthesis kit, with priming by a TRBC-specific oligonucleotide. Following uracil-DNA glycosylase treatment, all cDNA underwent a first 18-cycle PCR with the universal primers M1SS and BC2_uni_R. The source study handled its data this way. For normalization, 1 million high-quality reads were randomly selected from each sample, with every read carrying a distinct molecular identifier. Reads sharing molecular identifiers were discarded rather than binned into consensus sequences. CDR3 identification, clonotype clustering and error correction used MiTCR with a Q25 quality threshold and the strictest error-elimination algorithm. Lower-bound total TCR beta diversity was estimated with a nonparametric unseen species model using Euler transformation. TCRdb passed the public sequencing reads through fastp at Q25 and MiXCR, retaining productive beta sequences. All rows with the same CDR3 protein become a single entry with the most common DNA and genes. These V and J calls are TCRdb output, not the study's own analysis. The sample table records about 1.1 million distinct CDR3 sequences; less than 45% of these occur just once. The top ten constitute around 13% of the sample.

Points the paper makes about the study in general: Observed TCR beta diversity per million T cells fell roughly linearly with age, and a significant reduction was already apparent by age around 40. There was a strong correlation between observed TCR beta diversity and the percentage of naive T cells measured by flow cytometry. Because donor CMV infection status was unknown, age-related changes in expanded clonotypes were potentially confounded. Total diversity estimates from one million sequenced T cells were considered lower bounds and underestimates. Since profiling was done on bulk unsorted PBMCs, naive and antigen-experienced compartments could not be conclusively compared. Compared with the aged group, the long-lived group had more naive CD4+ T cells, fewer expanded clones and increased TCR diversity, suggesting age selection.

The chain is made from TRBV6-2 or TRBV6-3 and TRBJ2-3; too little of a D gene remains to name it. This clonotype was obtained from a man younger than 35 in good health. Sample: blood. The CDR3 corresponds to CASSPQRSAADTQYF. The DNA reads TGTGCCAGCAGCCCACAGCGTTCGGCAGCGGATACGCAGTATTTT.